These T cell receptor beta chains were read from a single sample in a study of OX40 agonist ivuxolimab in advanced cancers. Using immunoSEQ multiplex PCR, the repertoire was profiled, and TCRdb retains in-frame clones only, with some absent. The sample includes about 110,000 clones, roughly 90% seen only once; the top ten take 0.25% to 0.3%. The sequencing here drew on CD4+ or CD8+ T cells sorted from blood, taken in a trial of the OX40 agonist ivuxolimab. The receptors shown here come from an adult with an advanced solid tumor such as melanoma, head and neck, liver or kidney cancer. Each CDR3 is given with its conserved first and last residue. Each record gives: V gene, CDR3 protein.

V: TRBV7-8; CDR3: CASSSRARGSEQYF
V: TRBV19; CDR3: CASSGTSSGYTF
V: TRBV6-1; CDR3: CASRRDRQGNQPQHF
V: TRBV7-3; CDR3: CASSRLAGGNTGELFF
V: TRBV19; CDR3: CASRGLGQPYGYTF
V: TRBV4-2; CDR3: CASSQNRGGSNQPQHF
V: TRBV7-2; CDR3: CASSSTFTAGATNEKLFF
V: TRBV11-2; CDR3: CASSLDRGTNEKLFF
V: TRBV9; CDR3: CASSVGAGNEKLFF
V: TRBV5-6; CDR3: CASTPGQGMNEQYF
V: TRBV2; CDR3: CASTAGGQGTEAFF
V: TRBV6-1; CDR3: CASSSRQGAKDTQYF
V: TRBV5-5; CDR3: CASSPARSEAFF
V: TRBV2; CDR3: CASSPWTSGGEKLFF
V: TRBV7-2; CDR3: CASSLYGNTEAFF
V: TRBV9; CDR3: CASSVASSQGRSPLHF
V: TRBV7-2; CDR3: CASSLDRVGYGYTF
V: TRBV10-3; CDR3: CAISERLTNTEAFF
V: TRBV19; CDR3: CASSGQANSPLHF
V: TRBV30; CDR3: CCLGPEGYTF
V: TRBV18; CDR3: CASSPGGRNTEAFF
V: TRBV4-2; CDR3: CASSQDPRVGTEAFF
V: TRBV11-3; CDR3: CASSLEGLLGNEQFF
V: TRBV28; CDR3: CASSSPGTVNEKLFF
V: TRBV19; CDR3: CASSPRGQSRLSGYTF
V: TRBV6-1; CDR3: CASSPQGASGYTF
V: TRBV18; CDR3: CASSPPSLSNQPQHF
V: TRBV5-1; CDR3: CASSGQSYNEQFF
V: TRBV19; CDR3: CASSSSGNYGYTF